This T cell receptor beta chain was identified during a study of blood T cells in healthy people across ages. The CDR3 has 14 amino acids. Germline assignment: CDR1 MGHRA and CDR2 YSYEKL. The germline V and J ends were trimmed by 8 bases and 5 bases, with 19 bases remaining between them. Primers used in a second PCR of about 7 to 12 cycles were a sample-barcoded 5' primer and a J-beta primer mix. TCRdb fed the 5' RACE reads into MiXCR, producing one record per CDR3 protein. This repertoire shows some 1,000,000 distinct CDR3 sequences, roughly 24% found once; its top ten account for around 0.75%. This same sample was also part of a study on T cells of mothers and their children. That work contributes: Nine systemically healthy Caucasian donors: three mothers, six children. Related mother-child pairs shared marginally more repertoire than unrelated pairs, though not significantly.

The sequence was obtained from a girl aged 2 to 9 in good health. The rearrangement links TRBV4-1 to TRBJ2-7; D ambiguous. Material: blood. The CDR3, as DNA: TGCGCCAGCGGCCTGGGTCTCTTGGGCGACGAGCAGTACTTC. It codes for CASGLGLLGDEQYF.